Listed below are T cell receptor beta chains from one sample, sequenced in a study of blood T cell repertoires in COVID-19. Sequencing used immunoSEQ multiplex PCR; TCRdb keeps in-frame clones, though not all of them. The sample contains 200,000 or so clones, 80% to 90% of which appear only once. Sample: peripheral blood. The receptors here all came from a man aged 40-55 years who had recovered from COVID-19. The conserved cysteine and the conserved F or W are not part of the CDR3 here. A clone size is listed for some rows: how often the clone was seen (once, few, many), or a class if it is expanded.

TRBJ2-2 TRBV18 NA ASSKDRLNTGELF
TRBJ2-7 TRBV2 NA ASSEGGDRVYEQY
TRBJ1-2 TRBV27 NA ASSYATRGAYYGYT
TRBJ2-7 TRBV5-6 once ASSLLVGSGYEQY
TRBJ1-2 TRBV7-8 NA ASSLIRANYGYT
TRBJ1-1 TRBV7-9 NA ASSLSAGGNTEAF
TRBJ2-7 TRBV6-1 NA ASSEQFYEQY
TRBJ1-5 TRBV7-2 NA ASSPLNQPQH
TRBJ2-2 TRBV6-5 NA ATTGMAGNTGELF
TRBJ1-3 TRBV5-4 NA ASSPRQGISGNTIY
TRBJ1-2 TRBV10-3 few AISPDRSSYGYT
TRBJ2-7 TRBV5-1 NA ASSLVASGSSYEQY
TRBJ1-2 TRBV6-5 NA ASSYSEWRDYGYT
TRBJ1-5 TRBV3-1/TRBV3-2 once ASSQGMGSRNQPQH
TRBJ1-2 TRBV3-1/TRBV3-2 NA ASFSGENYGYT
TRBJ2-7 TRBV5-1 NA ASSWRESGQGFSYEQY
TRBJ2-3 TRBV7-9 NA ASSSTPSPDTQY
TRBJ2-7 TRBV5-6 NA ATKWGTEGPYEQY
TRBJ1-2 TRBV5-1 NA ASSLAGQGVDGYT
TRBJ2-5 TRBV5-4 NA ASSPDRLRSLETQY
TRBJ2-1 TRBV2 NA ASTEGRGRVWNEQF
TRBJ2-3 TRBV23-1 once ASPVKDSQSTDTQY
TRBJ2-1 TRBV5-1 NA ASSWDRGNEQF
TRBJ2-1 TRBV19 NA ASSIDLWGGVPLGNEQF
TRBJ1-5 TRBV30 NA AWSPTGIYQPQH
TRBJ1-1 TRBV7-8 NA ASSLGRASTEAF
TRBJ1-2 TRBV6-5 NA ASRSTAVYGYT
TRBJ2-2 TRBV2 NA ASSDRGSGELF
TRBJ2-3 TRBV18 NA ASSPLALDTQY
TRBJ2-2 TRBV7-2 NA ASSLVGTNPGELF
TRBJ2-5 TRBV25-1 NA ASSTSQGARETQY
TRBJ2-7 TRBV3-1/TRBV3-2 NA ASSQGFGGASSYEQY
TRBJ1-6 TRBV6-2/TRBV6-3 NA ASSLAGQNNSPLH
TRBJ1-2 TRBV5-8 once ASSYRGGYT
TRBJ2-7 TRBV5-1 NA ASSWGGAEQY
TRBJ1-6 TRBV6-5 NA ASSYGTGKTNSPLH
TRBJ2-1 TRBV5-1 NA ASSLFGQVYNEQF
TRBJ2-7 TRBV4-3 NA ASSQDQAGAKQY
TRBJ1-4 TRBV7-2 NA ASSFATGFGEKLF
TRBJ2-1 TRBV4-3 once ASSLGVTGGVDDEQF
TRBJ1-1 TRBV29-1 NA SVYSGSAEAF
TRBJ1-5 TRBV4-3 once ASSQDPGRGQPQH
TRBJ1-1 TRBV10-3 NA AISESTGAPTEAF
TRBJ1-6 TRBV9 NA ASSVGDRNSPLH
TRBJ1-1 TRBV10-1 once ASSDNSYPLGAF
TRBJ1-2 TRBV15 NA ATSRIQDYGYT
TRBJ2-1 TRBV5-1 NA ASSPQGDEQF
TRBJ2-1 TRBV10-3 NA ANSAGAAYNEQF
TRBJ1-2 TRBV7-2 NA ASSLATSYGYT
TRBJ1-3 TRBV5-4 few ASSQDGHSGNTIY
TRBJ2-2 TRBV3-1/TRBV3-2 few ASSPLAGTKGELF